The 17 T cell receptor beta chains reported below all come from one sample, sequenced in a study of T cells in Graves' hyperthyroidism and ophthalmopathy. The CDR3 regions of TCR beta were amplified from RNA transcripts. HTBI primers were employed in a first-round RT-PCR of the TCR CDR3. TCRdb analysed the multiplex PCR reads with MiXCR anew, one entry per CDR3 protein. In the table there are around 600,000 distinct CDR3 sequences, about a sixth of which are singletons. Sequenced: blood. These receptors all stem from a woman in her 30s with Graves' hyperthyroidism.

This clonotype was counted at least ten times. The chain recombines TRBV24-1 with TRBJ2-3; D is possibly TRBD2 (5 bases). The germline CDR1 and CDR2 sequences are KGHDR and SFDVKD. Trimming took off 6 bases at V and 4 bases at J, with 10 bases between the two ends. CDR3 length: 13 residues. The CDR3 loop reads CATSRAGADTQYF. The CDR3 DNA is TGTGCCACCAGTCGGGCCGGGGCAGATACGCAGTATTTT.

The rearrangement links TRBV7-6 to TRBJ2-7; 13 bases line up with TRBD2. The germline CDR1 and CDR2 sequences are SGHVS and FNYEAQ. The CDR3 is 16 amino acids. After removal of 4 bases from V and 3 bases from J, the junction contained 6 bases not matched to a gene. CDR3 nucleotide sequence: TGTGCCAGCAGCTCCGGGACTAGCGGGATCGGCTACGAGCAGTACTTC. As protein: CASSSGTSGIGYEQYF.

The chain combines TRBV7-2 with TRBJ1-2; D is unclear. The V end was cut by 4 bases, the J end by 3 bases, with 21 bases between. The length of the CDR3 is 17 residues. Germline-derived CDR1 and CDR2 are SGHTA and FQGNSA. DNA of the CDR3: TGTGCCAGCAGCTACCGTCCCATTGCGGGTTTCGACTATGGCTACACCTTC. This encodes CASSYRPIAGFDYGYTF. The whole variable domain, filled in from reference TRBV7-2 and TRBJ1-2, reads GAGVSQSPSNKVTEKGKDVELRCDPISGHTALYWYRQSLGQGLEFLIYFQGNSAPDKSGLPSDRFSAERTGGSVSTLTIQRTQQEDSAVYLCASSYRPIAGFDYGYTFGSGTRLTVV.

In its sample, this clonotype was seen many times. The genes are TRBV30 and TRBJ2-4; unclear D gene. The ends were cut back, 2 bases at V and 3 bases at J, with 14 bases in the middle. Germline CDR1 reads GTSNPN; CDR2 reads SVGIG (reference sequence). The CDR3 is made up of 15 amino acids. The CDR3 is CAWSLRLYGKNIQYF. In DNA, the CDR3 is TGTGCCTGGAGTCTCCGCCTATATGGCAAAAACATTCAGTACTTC.

This clonotype was found many times. V is TRBV27 and J is TRBJ2-5; 7 bases match TRBD2. Germline values: CDR1 MNHEY, CDR2 SMNVEV (reference sequence). CDR3 length: 19 amino acids. Trimming cost V 4 bases and J 5 bases; bases outside gene matches: 22. The CDR3 nucleotides are TGTGCCAGCAGTTCTACTAGCGCGGGAAGCCTCGGGGTAGAGGAGACCCAGTACTTC. Amino acids: CASSSTSAGSLGVEETQYF.

This clonotype has at least ten counts. The V call is TRBV27, the J call TRBJ1-1; the D gene is possibly TRBD1 (6 bases). Between the trimmed V and J ends, which lost 5 bases and 1 base, there was a span of 17 bases. The CDR3 is 16 amino acids. Germline V CDR1 and CDR2: MNHEY, SMNVEV (reference sequence). The CDR3 coding sequence is TGTGCCAGCAGTCTAACAGGGCCCCACGGGAACACTGAAGCTTTCTTT. Residues: CASSLTGPHGNTEAFF.

In its sample, this clonotype was seen many times. The chain joins TRBV29-1 to TRBJ2-7, with TRBD1 identical over 9 bases. The CDR3 extends over 14 amino acids. The germline V gene encodes CDR1 SQVTM and CDR2 ANQGSEA. The V and J ends lost 7 bases and 0 bases, in that order; junction bases with no gene match: 7. The CDR3 is CSATGQGFSYEQYF. The CDR3 nucleotides read TGCAGCGCAACGGGACAGGGTTTCTCCTACGAGCAGTACTTC.

Many counts were recorded for this clonotype. V is TRBV15 and J is TRBJ1-1; possibly TRBD1 for D (5 bases). Between the trimmed V and J ends, which lost 5 bases and 5 bases, there was a span of 12 bases. Per the germline V gene, CDR1 is LNHNV and CDR2 is YYDKDF (reference sequence). This CDR3 is 13 amino acids long. The CDR3 DNA follows: TGTGCCACCAGCGGGCCCGGGGGAACTGAAGCTTTCTTT. Its translation: CATSGPGGTEAFF.

This clonotype was seen only a few times. The chain couples TRBV6-1 to TRBJ2-7; the match to TRBD2 covers 7 bases. There are 12 residues in the CDR3. The germline V gene encodes CDR1 MNHNS and CDR2 SASEGT. V shed 5 bases, J shed 9 bases, and the junction held 7 bases outside the gene matches. The CDR3 bases are TGTGCCAGCAGTCCTGGACTAGTCGGGCAGTACTTC. Encoded protein: CASSPGLVGQYF.

This clonotype was seen repeatedly, ten times or more. The rearrangement links TRBV29-1 to TRBJ1-2, with D possibly being TRBD1 (6 bases). Germline loops: CDR1 SQVTM, CDR2 ANQGSEA. Trimming took off 6 bases at V and 4 bases at J, with 18 bases between the two ends. The CDR3 is made up of 14 amino acids. In DNA, the CDR3 is TGCAGCGTCGAGGGACACTCAAGTGGCTATGGCTACACCTTC. It codes for CSVEGHSSGYGYTF.

This clonotype was found a few times. The chain carries TRBV29-1 and TRBJ2-7; possible D gene TRBD1, 6 bases. From germline, CDR1 is SQVTM and CDR2 ANQGSEA. This CDR3 spans 14 amino acids. V dropped 0 bases and J dropped 6 bases, with 15 bases sitting between them. The CDR3 DNA follows: TGCAGCGTTGAAGAGACCAGGGGTTCGCGCGAGCAGTACTTC. Its protein product is CSVEETRGSREQYF.

The V call is TRBV28, the J call TRBJ1-1; D perhaps matches TRBD1 (6 bases). Germline V gene data show CDR1 as MDHEN and CDR2 as SYDVKM. The CDR3 has 14 residues. The V gene lost 5 bases and the J gene lost 3 bases, with 13 bases spanning the gap. The CDR3 DNA follows: TGTGCCAGCAGTGATAGACAGGCCTACACTGAAGCTTTCTTT. Its translation is CASSDRQAYTEAFF.

This clonotype was found a few times. The chain is built from TRBV11-2 and TRBJ2-5; TRBD1 might be the D (7 bases). Deletions cut 5 bases from V and 3 bases from J, with 16 bases between. Germline-derived CDR1 and CDR2 are SGHAT and FQNNGV. The CDR3 is 15 residues long. The CDR3 region is CASSPGRQGEETQYF. In DNA, the CDR3 is TGTGCCAGCAGCCCAGGGAGGCAGGGGGAAGAGACCCAGTACTTC.

The rearrangement joins TRBV20-1 to TRBJ2-1; 7 nucleotides agree with TRBD2. Germline CDR1 DFQATT, CDR2 SNEGSKA (reference sequence). J was trimmed by 3 bases and V by 3 bases; bases with no gene match: 11. The CDR3 sequence is 16 residues long. CDR3 region: CSASKDSGIYYNEQFF. CDR3 sequence (DNA): TGCAGTGCTAGTAAAGACAGCGGGATCTACTACAATGAGCAGTTCTTC.

V usage is TRBV7-9 and J usage is TRBJ1-3; perhaps TRBD1 as D (5 bases). The germline gives CDR1 SEHNR, CDR2 FQNEAQ (reference sequence). Trimming took off 5 bases at V and 4 bases at J, with 15 bases between the two ends. CDR3 length equals 15 residues. The CDR3 DNA reads TGTGCCAGCAGCCCCCCCGGGGGGAGAGGAAACACCATATATTTT. Translating it yields CASSPPGGRGNTIYF.

This clonotype came up a few times. The V gene is TRBV29-1, the J gene TRBJ2-1; the match to TRBD1 covers 7 bases. The germline V gene has CDR1 SQVTM and CDR2 ANQGSEA. Germline trimming cut 3 bases from V and 2 bases from J; bases unmatched to any gene: 7. The CDR3 covers 15 residues. The chain's CDR3 is CSVDGQGDPYNEQFF. The DNA for the CDR3 is TGCAGCGTTGACGGGCAGGGGGACCCCTACAATGAGCAGTTCTTC.

This clonotype has more than one count but fewer than ten. V is TRBV9 and J is TRBJ2-3, with 11 bases fitting TRBD2. CDR1 SGDLS and CDR2 YYNGEE come from the germline V gene. The CDR3 spans 16 residues. Trimming at V came to 2 bases and at J to 3 bases, leaving 5 bases not matched to a gene. The CDR3 here is CASSVISGRGTDTQYF. The CDR3 bases are TGTGCCAGCAGCGTCATTAGCGGGAGGGGTACAGATACGCAGTATTTT.